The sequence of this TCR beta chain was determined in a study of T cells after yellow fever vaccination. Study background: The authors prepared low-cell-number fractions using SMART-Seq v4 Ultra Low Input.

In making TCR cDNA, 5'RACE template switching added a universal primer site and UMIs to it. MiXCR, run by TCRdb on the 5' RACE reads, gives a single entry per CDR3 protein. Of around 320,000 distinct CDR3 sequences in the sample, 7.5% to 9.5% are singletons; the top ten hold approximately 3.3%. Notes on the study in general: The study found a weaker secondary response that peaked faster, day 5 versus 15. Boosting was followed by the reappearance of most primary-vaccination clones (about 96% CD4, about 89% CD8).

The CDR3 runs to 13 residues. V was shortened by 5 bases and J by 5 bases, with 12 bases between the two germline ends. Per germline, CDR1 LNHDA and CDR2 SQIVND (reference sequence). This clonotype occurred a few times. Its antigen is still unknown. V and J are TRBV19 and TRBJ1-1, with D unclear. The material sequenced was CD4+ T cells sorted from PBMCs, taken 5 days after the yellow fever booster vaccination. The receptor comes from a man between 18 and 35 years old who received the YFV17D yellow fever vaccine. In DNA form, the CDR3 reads TGTGCCAGTAGTGTCCGGGTGAGGACTGAAGCTTTCTTT. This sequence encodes CASSVRVRTEAFF.